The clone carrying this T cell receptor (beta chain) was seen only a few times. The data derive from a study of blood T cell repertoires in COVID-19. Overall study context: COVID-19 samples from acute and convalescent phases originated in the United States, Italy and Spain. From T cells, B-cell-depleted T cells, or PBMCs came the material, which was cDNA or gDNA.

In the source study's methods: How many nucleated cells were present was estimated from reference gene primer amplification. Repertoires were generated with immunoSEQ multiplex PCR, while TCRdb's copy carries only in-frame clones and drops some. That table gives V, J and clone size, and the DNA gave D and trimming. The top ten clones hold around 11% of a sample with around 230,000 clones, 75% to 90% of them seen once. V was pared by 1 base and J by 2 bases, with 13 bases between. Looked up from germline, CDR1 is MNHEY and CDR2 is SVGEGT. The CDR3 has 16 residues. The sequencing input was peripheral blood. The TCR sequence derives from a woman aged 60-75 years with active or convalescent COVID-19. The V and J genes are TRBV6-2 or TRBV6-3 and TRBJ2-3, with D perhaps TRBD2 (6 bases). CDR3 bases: TGTGCCAGCAGTTACTTGGCCGGGACTCCCACAGATACGCAGTATTTT. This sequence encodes CASSYLAGTPTDTQYF.